These 8 T cell receptor beta chains were all obtained from the same sample, sequenced in a study of cytomegalovirus exposure and HLA in healthy donors. The PCR used 60 Vbeta and 13 Jbeta primers. Method: immunoSEQ multiplex PCR; TCRdb's copy keeps in-frame clones and lacks some. The sample lists 100,000 to 120,000 clones; approximately 80% were seen once. Source material: PBMCs. The source is a woman aged 18-29 years in good health and CMV-seronegative.

The chain uses TRBV2 and TRBJ2-2; maybe TRBD1 (6 bases). CDR3 size: 15 residues. From germline, CDR1 is SNHLY and CDR2 FYNNEI. The ends were cut back, 4 bases at V and 6 bases at J, with 15 bases in the middle. This CDR3 is CASSGTVGRPGELFF. CDR3 sequence (DNA): TGTGCCAGCAGTGGGACAGTTGGTCGGCCCGGGGAGCTGTTTTTT.

This clone was seen once. The chain has TRBV4-3 and TRBJ2-2; D is ambiguous. The V gene lost 0 bases and the J gene lost 9 bases, with 11 bases spanning the gap. Germline CDR1 and CDR2: LGHNA and YSLEER. This CDR3 region has 14 residues. CDR3 sequence (DNA): TGCGCCAGCAGCCAAGACTCTAGGAATAGGGAGCTGTTTTTT. This gives the protein CASSQDSRNRELFF.

This clone has just one count. The chain links TRBV7-2 to TRBJ1-1, with a possible D match to TRBD1 (5 bases). CDR1 is SGHTA, CDR2 FQGNSA, per germline. The CDR3 consists of 14 residues. With 5 bases removed from V and 6 bases from J, the gap between germline ends came to 16 bases. The CDR3 is CASSLGAGYPEAFF. The CDR3 region has the DNA TGTGCCAGCAGCCTAGGGGCAGGGTACCCTGAAGCTTTCTTT.

This rearrangement joins TRBV7-9 to TRBJ1-2; 8 nucleotides agree with TRBD1. The V segment lost 1 base and the J segment 8 bases; nucleotides outside the gene matches: 6. The V gene's germline CDR1 is SEHNR and CDR2 FQNEAQ (reference sequence). The CDR3 spans 14 residues. The DNA for the CDR3 is TGTGCCAGCAGCTTAGTTGGACAGGGAAACGGCTACACCTTC. The encoded protein is CASSLVGQGNGYTF.

The chain is built from TRBV6-4 and TRBJ2-3; 9 positions agree with TRBD1. CDR3 length equals 13 residues. Unmatched junction bases numbered 4, after V lost 6 bases and J lost 6 bases. Looked up from germline, CDR1 is MRHNA and CDR2 is SNTAGT. The CDR3 spells CASSEDRGDTQYF. CDR3 in DNA: TGTGCCAGCAGCGAGGACAGGGGTGATACGCAGTATTTT.

This chain links TRBV30 with TRBJ1-4; 9 bases line up with TRBD1. Germline assignment: CDR1 GTSNPN and CDR2 SVGIG (reference sequence). The CDR3 length is 15 residues. Germline trimming cut 3 bases from V and 3 bases from J; bases unmatched to any gene: 5. The CDR3 protein is CAWRYRGLANEKLFF. CDR3 nucleotides: TGTGCCTGGAGGTACAGGGGGCTGGCTAATGAAAAACTGTTTTTT.

V usage is TRBV6-4 and J usage is TRBJ1-2; D is perhaps TRBD1 (6 bases). With 0 bases removed from V and 7 bases from J, the gap between germline ends came to 12 bases. CDR3 size: 14 residues. Germline CDR1 is MRHNA and CDR2 is SNTAGT. The CDR3 reads CASSDSGAGSGYTF. In DNA, the CDR3 is TGTGCCAGCAGTGACTCGGGGGCAGGGAGTGGCTACACCTTC.

This clone was observed a single time. This chain uses TRBV7-2 with TRBJ1-1, with D unresolved. There are 13 residues in the CDR3. V was trimmed by 2 bases and J by 4 bases, leaving 8 bases between them. CDR1 is SGHTA and CDR2 is FQGNSA in the germline V gene. The CDR3: CASSLLPGTEAFF. The CDR3 nucleotides read TGTGCCAGCAGCTTATTACCCGGCACTGAAGCTTTCTTT.